The TCR beta chain described here comes from a study of cytomegalovirus exposure and HLA in healthy donors. The study ran its PCR with 60 Vbeta and 13 Jbeta primers. Clones were read by immunoSEQ multiplex PCR, and TCRdb kept only the in-frame ones, dropping some. The sample lists about 160,000 clones, 75% to 90% occurring once. V was pared by 5 bases and J by 3 bases, with 18 bases between. The CDR3 has 15 amino acids. Germline V lookup: CDR1 SGHDT, CDR2 YYEEEE. General study findings and limits: Most TCR beta V segments were productive about 90% or about 30% of the time in an earlier analysis.

This clone turned up a few times. Its antigen is as yet unknown. The receptor was isolated from a girl under 10 years old in good health and CMV-seropositive. Sequencing was carried out using PBMCs. The chain recombines TRBV5-6 with TRBJ2-7; a weak D match, TRBD1 (7 bases). CDR3 in amino acids: CASSYFPGGGYEQYF. DNA of the CDR3: TGTGCCAGCAGTTATTTCCCAGGGGGAGGCTACGAGCAGTACTTC.